What follows is one T cell receptor (beta chain) and its context. Its antigen is not known. The junction shows a germline mismatch at one end, possibly a read error. Primers included in the PCR were 60 Vbeta and 13 Jbeta primers. TCRdb keeps only in-frame clones here, not all; method: immunoSEQ multiplex PCR. Here the sample spans about 180,000 clones, 81% being singletons. This sample stems from a study of cytomegalovirus exposure and HLA in healthy donors. Notes on the study in general: The study reported that TCR beta sequences accurately predicted HLA-A and HLA-B alleles in most subjects.

The length of the CDR3 is 13 residues. Germline V lookup: CDR1 SSHAT, CDR2 FNYEAQ (reference sequence). This clonotype originated in a young woman in good health and CMV-seropositive. The rearrangement joins TRBV7-7 to TRBJ1-1; D unclear. The sequenced material came from PBMCs. This CDR3 is CASSLGENTEAFF. The CDR3 region has the DNA TGTGCTAGCAGCTTAGGAGAAAACACTGAAGCTTTCTTT. The full variable domain, with the rest looked up from reference TRBV7-7 and TRBJ1-1, is GAGVSQSPRYKVTKRGQDVTLRCDPISSHATLYWYQQALGQGPEFLTYFNYEAQPDKSGLPSDRFSAERPEGSISTLTIQRTEQRDSAMYRCASSLGENTEAFFGQGTRLTVV.